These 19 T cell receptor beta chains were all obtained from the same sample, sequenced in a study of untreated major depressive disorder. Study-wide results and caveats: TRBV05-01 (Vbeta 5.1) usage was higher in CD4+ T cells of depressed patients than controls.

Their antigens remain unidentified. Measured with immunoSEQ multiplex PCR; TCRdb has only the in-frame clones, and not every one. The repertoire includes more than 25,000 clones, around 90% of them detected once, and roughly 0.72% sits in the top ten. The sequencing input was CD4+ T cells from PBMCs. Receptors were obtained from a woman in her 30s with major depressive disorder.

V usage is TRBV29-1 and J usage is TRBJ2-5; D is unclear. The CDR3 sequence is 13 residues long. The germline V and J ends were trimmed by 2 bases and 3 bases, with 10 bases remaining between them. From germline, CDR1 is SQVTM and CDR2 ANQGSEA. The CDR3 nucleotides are TGCAGCGTTGAACGGGCTCCGAAAGAGACCCAGTACTTC. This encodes CSVERAPKETQYF.

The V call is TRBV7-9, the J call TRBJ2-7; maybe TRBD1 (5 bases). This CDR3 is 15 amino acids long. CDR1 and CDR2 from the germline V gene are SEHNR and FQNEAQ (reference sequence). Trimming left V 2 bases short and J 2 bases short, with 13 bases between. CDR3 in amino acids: CASSLKQGATYEQYF. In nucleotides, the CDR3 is TGTGCCAGCAGCTTAAAGCAAGGGGCTACCTACGAGCAGTACTTC.

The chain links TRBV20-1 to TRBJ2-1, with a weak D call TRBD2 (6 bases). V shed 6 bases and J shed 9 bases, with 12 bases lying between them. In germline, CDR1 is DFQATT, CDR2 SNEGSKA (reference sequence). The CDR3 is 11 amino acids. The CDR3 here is CSAKDYPEQFF. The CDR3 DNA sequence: TGCAGTGCCAAGGACTACCCTGAGCAGTTCTTC.

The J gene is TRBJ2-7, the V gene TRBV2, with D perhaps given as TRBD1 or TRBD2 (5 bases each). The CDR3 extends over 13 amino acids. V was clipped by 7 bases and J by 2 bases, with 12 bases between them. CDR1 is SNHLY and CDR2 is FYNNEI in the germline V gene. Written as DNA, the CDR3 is TGTGCCAGCAAGACTGGGGGACCCTACGAGCAGTACTTC. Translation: CASKTGGPYEQYF. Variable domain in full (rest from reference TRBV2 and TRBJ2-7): EPEVTQTPSHQVTQMGQEVILRCVPISNHLYFYWYRQILGQKVEFLVSFYNNEISEKSEIFDDQFSVERPDGSNFTLKIRSTKLEDSAMYFCASKTGGPYEQYFGPGTRLTVT.

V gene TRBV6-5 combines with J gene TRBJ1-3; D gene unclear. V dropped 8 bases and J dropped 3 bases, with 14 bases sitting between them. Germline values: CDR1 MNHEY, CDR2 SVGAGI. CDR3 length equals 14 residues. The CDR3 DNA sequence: TGTGCCAGCGGGAATATAAGACATGGAAACACCATATATTTT. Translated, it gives CASGNIRHGNTIYF.

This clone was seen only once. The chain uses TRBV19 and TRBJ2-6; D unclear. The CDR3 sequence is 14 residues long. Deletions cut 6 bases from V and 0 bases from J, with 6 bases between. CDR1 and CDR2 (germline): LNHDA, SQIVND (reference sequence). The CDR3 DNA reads TGTGCCAGTAGAGGACGCTCTGGGGCCAACGTCCTGACTTTC. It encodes CASRGRSGANVLTF.

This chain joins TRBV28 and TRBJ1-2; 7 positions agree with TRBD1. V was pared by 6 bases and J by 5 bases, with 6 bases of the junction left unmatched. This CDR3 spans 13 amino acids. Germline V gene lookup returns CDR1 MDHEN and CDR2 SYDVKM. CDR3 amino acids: CASRRTGPYGYTF. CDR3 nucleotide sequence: TGTGCCAGCAGACGGACAGGACCTTATGGCTACACCTTC.

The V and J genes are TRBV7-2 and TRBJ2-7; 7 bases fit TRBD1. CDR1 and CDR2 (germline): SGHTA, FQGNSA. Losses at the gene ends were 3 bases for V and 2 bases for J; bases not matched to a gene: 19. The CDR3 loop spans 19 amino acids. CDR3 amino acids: CASSFSSINRPGQPYEQYF. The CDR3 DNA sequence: TGTGCCAGCAGCTTCTCCTCTATAAATCGCCCGGGACAGCCCTACGAGCAGTACTTC.

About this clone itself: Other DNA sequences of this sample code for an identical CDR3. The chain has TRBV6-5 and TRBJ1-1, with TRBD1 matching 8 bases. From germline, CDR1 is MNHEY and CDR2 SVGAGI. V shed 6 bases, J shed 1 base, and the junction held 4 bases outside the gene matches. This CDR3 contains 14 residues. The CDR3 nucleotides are TGTGCCAGCAGCTGGGACAGGAAGAACACTGAAGCTTTCTTT. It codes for CASSWDRKNTEAFF.

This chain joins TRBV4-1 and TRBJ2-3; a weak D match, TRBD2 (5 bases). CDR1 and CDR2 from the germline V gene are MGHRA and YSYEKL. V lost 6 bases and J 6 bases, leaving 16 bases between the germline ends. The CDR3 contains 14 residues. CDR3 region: CASSLLGSRDTQYF. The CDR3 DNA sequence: TGCGCCAGCAGTCTACTAGGATCTAGGGATACGCAGTATTTT.

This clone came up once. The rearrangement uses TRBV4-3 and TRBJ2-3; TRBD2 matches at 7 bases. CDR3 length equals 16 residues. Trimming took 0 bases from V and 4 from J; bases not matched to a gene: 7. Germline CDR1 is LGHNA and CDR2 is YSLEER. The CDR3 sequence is CASSQDGRGGADTQYF. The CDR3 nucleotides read TGCGCCAGCAGCCAAGATGGGAGGGGAGGAGCAGATACGCAGTATTTT.

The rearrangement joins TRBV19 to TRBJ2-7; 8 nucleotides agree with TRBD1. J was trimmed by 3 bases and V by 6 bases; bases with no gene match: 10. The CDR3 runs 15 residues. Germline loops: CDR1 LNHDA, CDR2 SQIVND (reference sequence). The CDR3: CASSGGGTGLYEQYF. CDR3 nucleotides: TGTGCCAGTAGCGGAGGAGGGACAGGCCTCTACGAGCAGTACTTC.

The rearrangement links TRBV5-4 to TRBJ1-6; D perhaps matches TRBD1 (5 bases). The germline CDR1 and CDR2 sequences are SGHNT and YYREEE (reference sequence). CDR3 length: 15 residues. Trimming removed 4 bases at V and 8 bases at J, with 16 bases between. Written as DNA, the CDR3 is TGTGCCAGCAGCCCCTCTGCAGGGAGGTATTCACCCCTCCACTTT. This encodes CASSPSAGRYSPLHF. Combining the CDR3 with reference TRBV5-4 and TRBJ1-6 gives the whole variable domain ETGVTQSPTHLIKTRGQQVTLRCSSQSGHNTVSWYQQALGQGPQFIFQYYREEENGRGNFPPRFSGLQFPNYSSELNVNALELDDSALYLCASSPSAGRYSPLHFGNGTRLTVT.

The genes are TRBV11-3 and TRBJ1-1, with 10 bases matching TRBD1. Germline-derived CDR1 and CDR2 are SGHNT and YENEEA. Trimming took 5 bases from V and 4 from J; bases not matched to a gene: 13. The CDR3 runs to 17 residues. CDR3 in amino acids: CASSLLNSRTGGTEAFF. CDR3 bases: TGTGCCAGCAGCCTCCTTAATTCCAGGACAGGGGGCACTGAAGCTTTCTTT.

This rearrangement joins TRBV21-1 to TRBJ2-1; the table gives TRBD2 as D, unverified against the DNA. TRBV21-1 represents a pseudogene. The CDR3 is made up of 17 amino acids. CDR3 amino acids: CASSMRAVLRSYNEQFF. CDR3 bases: TGTGCCAGCAGCATGCGGGCGGTTTTGAGGTCCTACAATGAGCAGTTCTTC.

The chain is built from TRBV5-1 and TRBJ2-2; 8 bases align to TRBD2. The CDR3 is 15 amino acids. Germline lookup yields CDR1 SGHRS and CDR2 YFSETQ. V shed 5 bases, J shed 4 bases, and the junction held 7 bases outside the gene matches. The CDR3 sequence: CASSQGLVITGELFF. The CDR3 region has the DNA TGCGCCAGCAGTCAGGGACTAGTAATCACCGGGGAGCTGTTTTTT.

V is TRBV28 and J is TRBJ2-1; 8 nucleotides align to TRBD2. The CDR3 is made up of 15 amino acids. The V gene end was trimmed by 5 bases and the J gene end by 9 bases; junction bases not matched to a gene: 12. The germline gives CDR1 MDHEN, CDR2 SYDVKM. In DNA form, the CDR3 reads TGTGCCAGCAGTCCCCGAGGTAGCGGGAAGATTGAGCAGTTCTTC. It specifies CASSPRGSGKIEQFF.

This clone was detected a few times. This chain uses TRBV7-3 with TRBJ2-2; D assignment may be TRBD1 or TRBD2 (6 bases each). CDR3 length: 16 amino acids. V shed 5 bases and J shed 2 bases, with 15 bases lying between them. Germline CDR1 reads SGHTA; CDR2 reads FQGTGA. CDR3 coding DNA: TGTGCCAGCAGCCCGAGGTCGGGGGCCAACACCGGGGAGCTGTTTTTT. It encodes CASSPRSGANTGELFF.

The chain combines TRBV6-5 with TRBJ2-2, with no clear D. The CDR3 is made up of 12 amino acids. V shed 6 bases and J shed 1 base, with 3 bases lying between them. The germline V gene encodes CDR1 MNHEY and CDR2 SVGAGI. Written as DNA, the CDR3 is TGTGCCAGCAGCGGGAACACCGGGGAGCTGTTTTTT. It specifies CASSGNTGELFF.